One sample yielded the 30 T cell receptor beta chains listed below, sequenced in a study of graft-versus-host responses after intestinal transplantation. Antigens for these TCRs are unknown. The protocol was immunoSEQ multiplex PCR, while the TCRdb copy is restricted to in-frame clones and leaves out a portion. The profile shows about 120,000 clones, roughly 93% of them singletons. The sample consisted of unstimulated CD8+ T cells sorted from spleen or lymph node cells, taken before intestinal transplant. The receptors come from a human donor who received an intestinal transplant.

The chain joins TRBV10-3 to TRBJ2-7; tentative D call: TRBD2 (5 bases). The CDR3 length is 14 residues. The germline V and J ends were trimmed by 3 bases and 0 bases, with 9 bases remaining between them. Germline lookup yields CDR1 ENHRY and CDR2 SYGVKD. Here the CDR3 reads CAISELGSSYEQYF. The CDR3 coding sequence is TGTGCCATCAGTGAACTGGGGAGCTCCTACGAGCAGTACTTC.

This clone was counted a single time. V gene TRBV6-5 combines with J gene TRBJ1-1; TRBD1 aligns across 7 bases. Germline V CDR1 and CDR2: MNHEY, SVGAGI. The CDR3 consists of 14 residues. J gave up 0 bases and V 2 bases, and 0 bases lay outside the gene matches. CDR3: CASSYGTVNTEAFF. CDR3 coding DNA: TGTGCCAGCAGTTACGGGACAGTGAACACTGAAGCTTTCTTT.

The chain has TRBV7-6 and TRBJ2-4; 7 bases map to TRBD2. With 5 bases clipped from V and 6 bases from J, the junction kept 10 bases outside the gene matches. Germline CDR1 and CDR2: SGHVS and FNYEAQ. The CDR3 contains 15 residues. CDR3 sequence: CASSPGTNSRNIQYF. The CDR3, as DNA: TGTGCCAGCAGCCCGGGGACTAATTCTAGAAACATTCAGTACTTC.

The V gene is TRBV5-1, the J gene TRBJ2-1, with D perhaps matching TRBD1 (5 bases). The CDR3 spans 14 residues. Germline CDR1 and CDR2: SGHRS and YFSETQ. V was cut by 6 bases and J by 5 bases, with 15 bases left in between. CDR3 nucleotides: TGCGCCAGCACTCCCCTAGACAGCAACAATGAGCAGTTCTTC. Translating gives CASTPLDSNNEQFF.

This chain uses TRBV5-1 with TRBJ2-7; the match to TRBD2 covers 11 bases. The trim removed 0 bases at V and 5 bases at J, leaving 4 bases unmatched. The CDR3 extends over 15 amino acids. Germline CDR1 and CDR2: SGHRS and YFSETQ. The CDR3 sequence: CASSLGLAGGDEQYF. The CDR3 DNA sequence: TGCGCCAGCAGCTTGGGGCTAGCGGGAGGTGACGAGCAGTACTTC.

This clone was seen just once. The chain uses TRBV9 and TRBJ2-2; 11 bases are shared with TRBD1. Germline CDR1 SGDLS, CDR2 YYNGEE. The J segment lost 4 bases and the V segment lost 0 bases, leaving 5 bases of the junction unmatched. CDR3 size: 17 residues. DNA for the CDR3: TGTGCCAGCAGCGTAGGGTTCGGGACAGGGGGCACCGGGGAGCTGTTTTTT. It specifies CASSVGFGTGGTGELFF.

This clone was seen once. J is TRBJ2-1 and V is TRBV19; 7 nucleotides align to TRBD1. The germline V gene encodes CDR1 LNHDA and CDR2 SQIVND (reference sequence). The CDR3 extends over 12 amino acids. Trimming cost V 7 bases and J 10 bases; bases outside gene matches: 7. For the CDR3, the DNA is TGTGCCAGTAAAACAGGGGTGAACGAGCAGTTCTTC. Amino acid sequence: CASKTGVNEQFF.

This clone was recorded once. The chain employs TRBV11-3 and TRBJ2-1; D may match TRBD1 or TRBD2 (7 bases each). The CDR3 length is 15 residues. The germline V gene encodes CDR1 SGHNT and CDR2 YENEEA. Trimming removed 1 base from V and 7 bases from J, with 14 bases in between. The CDR3 region is CASSLGGQGGNEQFF. CDR3 in DNA: TGTGCCAGCAGCTTAGGAGGCCAGGGGGGGAATGAGCAGTTCTTC.

The genes are TRBV7-9 and TRBJ2-1; perhaps TRBD1 as D (7 bases). V gave up 4 bases and J gave up 0 bases, with 13 bases separating them. The CDR3 runs to 16 residues. Germline lookup yields CDR1 SEHNR and CDR2 FQNEAQ (reference sequence). CDR3 loop: CASSSAGGLSYNEQFF. The CDR3 DNA sequence: TGTGCCAGCAGCTCCGCAGGGGGGCTCTCCTACAATGAGCAGTTCTTC.

V is TRBV19 and J is TRBJ1-5, with a tentative D call TRBD1 (6 bases). Germline values: CDR1 LNHDA, CDR2 SQIVND (reference sequence). The V and J ends lost 4 bases and 2 bases respectively, with 12 bases between them. The CDR3 is 15 amino acids. The CDR3 loop reads CASSTQGLGNQPQHF. Written as DNA, the CDR3 is TGTGCCAGTAGTACACAGGGTTTAGGCAATCAGCCCCAGCATTTT.

V and J are TRBV5-1 and TRBJ2-7; 13 nucleotides agree with TRBD2. Germline CDR1 SGHRS, CDR2 YFSETQ. The CDR3 sequence is 15 residues long. The ends lost 4 bases at V and 4 bases at J; junction bases unmatched: 5. The CDR3 DNA reads as TGCGCCAGCAGCCCGGGACTAGCGGGAAGTTACGAGCAGTACTTC. It translates to CASSPGLAGSYEQYF.

CDR3 bases: TGTGCCAGCAGTGAAGCGGTACAGGGGGCTGGCTACACCTTC. It is translated as CASSEAVQGAGYTF. The chain carries TRBV2 and TRBJ1-2; 9 nucleotides match TRBD1. The J segment lost 7 bases and the V segment lost 0 bases, leaving 3 bases of the junction unmatched. This CDR3 is 14 amino acids long. Germline V gene sequence: CDR1 SNHLY, CDR2 FYNNEI.

The rearrangement links TRBV2 to TRBJ1-3; D remains ambiguous. Germline loops: CDR1 SNHLY, CDR2 FYNNEI. The CDR3 loop spans 14 amino acids. The germline V and J ends were trimmed by 2 bases and 0 bases, with 5 bases remaining between them. The CDR3 nucleotides read TGTGCCAGCAGTGAACCGCTCTCTGGAAACACCATATATTTT. Amino acids: CASSEPLSGNTIYF.

The V call is TRBV10-2, the J call TRBJ2-3; TRBD1 might be the D (6 bases). This CDR3 is built from 15 residues. Germline V gene sequence: CDR1 WSHSY, CDR2 SAAADI. Trimming removed 4 bases from V and 1 base from J, with 12 bases in between. The CDR3 loop is CASSAPGVGTDTQYF. As DNA, the CDR3 is TGCGCCAGCAGTGCCCCAGGGGTCGGCACAGATACGCAGTATTTT.

The V call is TRBV11-1, the J call TRBJ2-1, with D perhaps TRBD1 (6 bases). The germline V gene has CDR1 SGHAT and CDR2 FQDESV (reference sequence). This CDR3 is 14 amino acids long. V dropped 6 bases and J dropped 5 bases, with 14 bases sitting between them. Here the CDR3 DNA reads TGTGCCAGCAGTAAGGGGGTCGGCGACAATGAGCAGTTCTTC. Residues: CASSKGVGDNEQFF. The full variable domain, in which reference TRBV11-1 and TRBJ2-1 provide the parts outside the CDR3, is EAEVAQSPRYKITEKSQAVAFWCDPISGHATLYWYRQILGQGPELLVQFQDESVVDDSQLPKDRFSAERLKGVDSTLKIQPAELGDSAMYLCASSKGVGDNEQFFGPGTRLTVL.

The CDR3 nucleotides read TGTGCCAGTAGTACGGCTAGCGGGAAGACAGAGACCCAGTACTTC. Its translation: CASSTASGKTETQYF. The chain carries TRBV19 and TRBJ2-5; the match to TRBD2 covers 9 bases. The length of the CDR3 is 15 residues. The germline CDR1 and CDR2 sequences are LNHDA and SQIVND (reference sequence). Trimming removed 4 bases from V and 4 bases from J; junction bases left unmatched: 7.

On this clone: This sample also contains other DNA sequences that code for the same CDR3. This rearrangement joins TRBV11-2 to TRBJ2-7; D is ambiguous. V lost 5 bases, J lost 2 bases, and 4 bases lay in between. The CDR3 runs to 11 residues. The germline CDR1 and CDR2 sequences are SGHAT and FQNNGV. The CDR3 bases are TGTGCCAGCAGCCCCGCCTACGAGCAGTACTTC. This gives the protein CASSPAYEQYF. The complete variable domain, with remaining parts taken from reference TRBV11-2 and TRBJ2-7, reads EAGVAQSPRYKIIEKRQSVAFWCNPISGHATLYWYQQILGQGPKLLIQFQNNGVVDDSQLPKDRFSAERLKGVDSTLKIQPAKLEDSAVYLCASSPAYEQYFGPGTRLTVT.

The chain links TRBV9 to TRBJ1-1; TRBD1 agrees at 7 bases. V gave up 2 bases and J gave up 8 bases; unmatched junction bases: 6. CDR3 length: 13 amino acids. Germline CDR1 SGDLS, CDR2 YYNGEE. In DNA, the CDR3 is TGTGCCAGCAGCGTGAGAGGGACAGCCGAAGCTTTCTTT. Translation: CASSVRGTAEAFF.

CDR3 sequence reads: CASGFSTGVMNTEAFF. CDR3 nucleotide sequence: TGTGCCAGCGGGTTCTCCACAGGGGTCATGAACACTGAAGCTTTCTTT. The chain recombines TRBV2 with TRBJ1-1; TRBD1 agrees at 7 bases. Looked up from germline, CDR1 is SNHLY and CDR2 is FYNNEI. The CDR3 has 16 residues. V lost 8 bases, J lost 0 bases, and 12 bases stayed unmatched.

J is TRBJ1-1 and V is TRBV9, with a tentative D call TRBD1 (5 bases). The CDR3 length is 13 residues. Trimming took 4 bases from V and 11 from J, leaving 18 bases between them. The germline V gene encodes CDR1 SGDLS and CDR2 YYNGEE. The CDR3 is CASSPRRVGMAFF. In nucleotides, the CDR3 is TGTGCCAGCAGCCCACGCAGGGTAGGAATGGCTTTCTTT.

The chain links TRBV27 to TRBJ2-2; perhaps D is TRBD1 or TRBD2 (5 bases each). Germline lookup yields CDR1 MNHEY and CDR2 SMNVEV (reference sequence). This CDR3 is built from 14 residues. With 2 bases removed from V and 7 bases from J, the gap between germline ends came to 11 bases. Here the CDR3 reads CASSLIGGIGELFF. The CDR3 DNA reads TGTGCCAGCAGTTTAATTGGGGGAATCGGGGAGCTGTTTTTT.

This clone was counted once. The chain combines TRBV2 with TRBJ2-7; no definite D call. The CDR3 is 11 residues long. V was clipped by 3 bases and J by 4 bases, with 4 bases between them. From germline, CDR1 is SNHLY and CDR2 FYNNEI. The CDR3 bases are TGTGCCAGCAGTGAGGTTTACGAGCAGTACTTC. Amino acid sequence: CASSEVYEQYF. The variable domain in full, completed from reference TRBV2 and TRBJ2-7, reads EPEVTQTPSHQVTQMGQEVILRCVPISNHLYFYWYRQILGQKVEFLVSFYNNEISEKSEIFDDQFSVERPDGSNFTLKIRSTKLEDSAMYFCASSEVYEQYFGPGTRLTVT.

V and J are TRBV12-2 and TRBJ2-7; TRBD2, as called in the table, went unchecked against the DNA. TRBV12-2 is noted as a pseudogene. The CDR3 is 16 residues long. CDR3 in amino acids: CASRLAQREGTYEQYF. The CDR3 DNA reads TGTGCAAGTCGCTTAGCGCAGCGGGAGGGGACCTACGAGCAGTACTTC.

This chain connects TRBV6-5 to TRBJ2-7; TRBD2 agrees at 7 bases. V gave up 2 bases and J gave up 3 bases; unmatched junction bases: 1. Germline V gene data show CDR1 as MNHEY and CDR2 as SVGAGI. The CDR3 contains 13 residues. As DNA, the CDR3 is TGTGCCAGCAGTTACCGCGGGAGCTACGAGCAGTACTTC. Protein sequence: CASSYRGSYEQYF.

This chain joins TRBV27 and TRBJ2-7; D is ambiguous. CDR3 length: 13 amino acids. Per the germline V gene, CDR1 is MNHEY and CDR2 is SMNVEV (reference sequence). The V and J ends lost 5 bases and 6 bases respectively, with 14 bases between them. The CDR3 loop reads CASSIIGLGEQYF. DNA for the CDR3: TGTGCCAGCAGTATTATTGGTTTGGGCGAGCAGTACTTC.

The V and J genes are TRBV7-6 and TRBJ2-2; D is uncertain. CDR3 length equals 12 residues. Germline V gene sequence: CDR1 SGHVS, CDR2 FNYEAQ. The V end was cut by 2 bases, the J end by 10 bases, with 8 bases between. The CDR3 loop reads CASSLRSPELFF. CDR3 DNA: TGTGCCAGCAGCTTAAGGTCCCCGGAGCTGTTTTTT.

This clone was seen only once. This chain uses TRBV2 with TRBJ1-5, with 10 bases fitting TRBD1. Germline values: CDR1 SNHLY, CDR2 FYNNEI. This CDR3 is 14 amino acids long. With V trimmed by 4 bases and J by 4 bases, 1 base remained unmatched. CDR3 DNA: TGTGCCAGCAGTGGGGACAGGGGAAATCAGCCCCAGCATTTT. As protein: CASSGDRGNQPQHF. The variable domain in full, with the rest retrieved from reference TRBV2 and TRBJ1-5, is EPEVTQTPSHQVTQMGQEVILRCVPISNHLYFYWYRQILGQKVEFLVSFYNNEISEKSEIFDDQFSVERPDGSNFTLKIRSTKLEDSAMYFCASSGDRGNQPQHFGDGTRLSIL.

This rearrangement joins TRBV5-6 to TRBJ2-1; the D is unclear. V lost 1 base to trimming and J lost 10 bases, with 12 bases between them. CDR1 and CDR2 from the germline V gene are SGHDT and YYEEEE. The CDR3 contains 13 residues. The CDR3 loop is CASSLPGLEEQFF. DNA for the CDR3: TGTGCCAGCAGCTTGCCAGGTCTAGAGGAGCAGTTCTTC.

The chain employs TRBV4-2 and TRBJ2-7; D might be TRBD1 (6 bases). Trimming cost V 5 bases and J 3 bases, with 23 bases left between them. The germline CDR1 and CDR2 sequences are LGHNA and YNFKEQ. This CDR3 has 17 amino acids. Here the CDR3 DNA reads TGTGCCAGCAGCTCAGTACCGACAGGCCTGGAGTTCTACGAGCAGTACTTC. Encoded protein: CASSSVPTGLEFYEQYF.

This clone is a singleton in its sample. This sequence joins TRBV5-1 and TRBJ2-1; D gene unclear. CDR1 and CDR2 (germline): SGHRS, YFSETQ. The CDR3 loop spans 12 amino acids. V shed 1 base and J shed 6 bases, with 5 bases lying between them. CDR3: CASSLNINEQFF. The CDR3 coding sequence is TGCGCCAGCAGCTTGAACATCAATGAGCAGTTCTTC.